This TCR beta chain is drawn from a study of T cell changes during pregnancy in multiple sclerosis. Deletions cut 7 bases from V and 8 bases from J, with 12 bases between. This CDR3 is 12 amino acids long. Germline CDR1 LNHDA, CDR2 SQIVND (reference sequence). Libraries were prepared by immunoSEQ multiplex PCR; TCRdb keeps only in-frame clonotypes and omits some of them. The sample has 40,000 to 55,000 clones; 85% to 95% are singletons. The TCR originated in a female donor with multiple sclerosis, enrolled in a pregnancy study. Source: CD4+ T cells from peripheral blood mononuclear cells, taken before pregnancy. The chain carries TRBV19 and TRBJ2-1; possibly TRBD2 for D (5 bases). CDR3 nucleotide sequence: TGTGCCAGTAAGACGGGATGGGATGAGCAGTTCTTC. This codes for CASKTGWDEQFF.